This entry lists 16 T cell receptor beta chains sequenced from one sample in a study of CD8+CD57+ T cells in acquired aplastic anemia. Profiling that covered TCR beta VDJ and CDR3 relied on genomic DNA as its template. TCRdb called the reads again in MiXCR, with one record for every CDR3 protein. The top ten hold around 2.9% of the sample, which has under 200,000 distinct CDR3 sequences, less than 60% seen once. Patients who underwent sequencing had shown CD8+CD57+ cell expansion by flow cytometry. Sequences were obtained from sorted CD4+, CD8+, or CD8+CD57+ T cells (not recorded which) from PBMCs. The receptor set was obtained from a human donor with aplastic anemia.

This clonotype was observed many times. V usage is TRBV12-3 or TRBV12-4 and J usage is TRBJ2-3, with D unclear. Trimming shortened V by 3 bases and J by 1 base, and 11 bases separated the two germline ends. This CDR3 has 15 amino acids. CDR3 bases: TGTGCCAGCAGTTTTAGGGTCGCGGGCACAGATACGCAGTATTTT. Translated, it gives CASSFRVAGTDTQYF.

This clonotype was recorded many times. V usage is TRBV7-9 and J usage is TRBJ1-1; D ambiguous. The CDR3 extends over 14 amino acids. CDR1 and CDR2 (germline): SEHNR, FQNEAQ (reference sequence). The ends were cut back, 5 bases at V and 5 bases at J, with 15 bases in the middle. The CDR3 DNA reads TGTGCCAGCAGCGAAAGCCCGGGGAAGACTGAAGCTTTCTTT. This gives the protein CASSESPGKTEAFF.

The chain links TRBV11-2 to TRBJ2-1; D is possibly TRBD2 (6 bases). The CDR3 sequence is 15 residues long. The V and J ends lost 1 base and 8 bases respectively, with 15 bases between them. CDR1 is SGHAT and CDR2 is FQNNGV in the germline V gene. This CDR3 is CASSLGTTQHHEQFF. As DNA, the CDR3 is TGTGCCAGCAGCTTAGGGACTACCCAACACCATGAGCAGTTCTTC.

The V gene is TRBV11-1, the J gene TRBJ1-6; D unclear. The germline CDR1 and CDR2 sequences are SGHAT and FQDESV (reference sequence). There are 17 residues in the CDR3. Trimming left V 0 bases short and J 5 bases short, with 14 bases between. The DNA for the CDR3 is TGTGCCAGCAGCTTAGCTCGCACGGAGTTCGATAATTCACCCCTCCACTTT. Amino acids: CASSLARTEFDNSPLHF.

This chain links TRBV15 with TRBJ2-5, with 7 bases aligning to TRBD2. CDR1 and CDR2 (germline): LNHNV, YYDKDF (reference sequence). The CDR3 extends over 15 amino acids. V gave up 3 bases and J gave up 2 bases; unmatched junction bases: 6. Written as DNA, the CDR3 is TGTGCCACCAGCAGTAAAACAGCGGGACAAGAGACCCAGTACTTC. Translating gives CATSSKTAGQETQYF. Complete variable domain (other parts from reference TRBV15 and TRBJ2-5): DAMVIQNPRYQVTQFGKPVTLSCSQTLNHNVMYWYQQKSSQAPKLLFHYYDKDFNNEADTPDNFQSRRPNTSFCFLDIRSPGLGDTAMYLCATSSKTAGQETQYFGPGTRLLVL.

This clonotype has ten or more counts. This sequence joins TRBV29-1 and TRBJ2-5, with TRBD1 identical over 9 bases. The CDR3 runs to 14 residues. The V gene's germline CDR1 is SQVTM and CDR2 ANQGSEA. The junction had 8 bases not matched to a gene; V was cut back by 7 bases and J by 2 bases. As DNA, the CDR3 is TGCAGCGCCTCAGGACAGGGGCATCAAGAGACCCAGTACTTC. Translated: CSASGQGHQETQYF.

The chain links TRBV24-1 to TRBJ2-1; D might be TRBD2 (7 bases). Per the germline V gene, CDR1 is KGHDR and CDR2 is SFDVKD. CDR3 size: 15 residues. Trimming took 3 bases from V and 12 from J, leaving 20 bases between them. The CDR3 DNA sequence: TGTGCCACCAGTGATCGCGGCGGGGGCACAGATACGCAGTTCTTC. Translation gives CATSDRGGGTDTQFF.

The V and J genes are TRBV7-8 and TRBJ2-7; D not certain. V was clipped by 2 bases and J by 0 bases, with 11 bases between them. The length of the CDR3 is 15 residues. Germline values: CDR1 SGHVS, CDR2 FQNEAQ. As DNA, the CDR3 is TGTGCCAGCAGCTTAACCCCAAGAAGCTCCTACGAGCAGTACTTC. This codes for CASSLTPRSSYEQYF.

The genes are TRBV2 and TRBJ2-7; weak D call: TRBD1 (5 bases). In germline, CDR1 is SNHLY, CDR2 FYNNEI. Trimming shortened V by 5 bases and J by 5 bases, and 19 bases separated the two germline ends. CDR3 length equals 15 residues. CDR3 loop: CASSSRWVRAHEQYF. The CDR3 coding sequence is TGTGCCAGCAGTTCCCGGTGGGTCAGGGCCCACGAGCAGTACTTC.

As to this clonotype: A much bigger clone sits one base away, suggesting this may be a read error. The chain is built from TRBV7-9 and TRBJ1-5, with D hard to call. Germline V CDR1 and CDR2: SEHNR, FQNEAQ (reference sequence). The V end lost 3 bases, the J end lost 1 base, and 4 bases lay between the germline ends. This CDR3 spans 13 amino acids. CDR3 nucleotides: TGTGCCAGCAGCTTCGACAGCAATCAGCCCCAGCATTTT. This codes for CASSFDSNQPQHF.

This clonotype was detected ten times or more. V and J are TRBV20-1 and TRBJ2-3; D may be TRBD2 (5 bases). Per germline, CDR1 DFQATT and CDR2 SNEGSKA (reference sequence). V shed 1 base and J shed 0 bases, with 11 bases lying between them. The CDR3 loop spans 15 amino acids. CDR3 loop: CSARVSGASTDTQYF. The CDR3 bases are TGCAGTGCTAGAGTGAGCGGAGCTAGCACAGATACGCAGTATTTT.

This clonotype has at least ten counts. The chain carries TRBV6-1 and TRBJ1-2, with D hard to call. V was clipped by 2 bases and J by 8 bases, with 15 bases between them. This CDR3 is 14 amino acids long. CDR1 and CDR2 from the germline V gene are MNHNS and SASEGT. This CDR3 reads CASSESRAIGGYTF. The CDR3 DNA reads TGTGCCAGCAGTGAAAGTCGGGCCATAGGAGGCTACACCTTC.

Many counts were recorded for this clonotype. This chain joins TRBV20-1 and TRBJ2-1; a weak D match, TRBD1 (6 bases). CDR3 length equals 15 residues. Germline V gives CDR1 DFQATT, CDR2 SNEGSKA (reference sequence). Trimming shortened V by 4 bases and J by 2 bases, and 15 bases separated the two germline ends. CDR3 sequence reads: CSATRGGGPYNEQFF. CDR3 bases: TGCAGTGCTACCAGGGGCGGTGGCCCCTACAATGAGCAGTTCTTC.

This clonotype came up many times. The chain couples TRBV7-2 to TRBJ1-2; weak D call: TRBD1 (6 bases). Trimming removed 5 bases from V and 4 bases from J, with 11 bases in between. The CDR3 has 13 residues. Germline V gene data show CDR1 as SGHTA and CDR2 as FQGNSA. For the CDR3, the DNA is TGTGCCAGCAGCCCAGGGGTGAGCTATGGCTACACCTTC. This gives the protein CASSPGVSYGYTF.

Comments on this clonotype: The junction differs from germline at one of its ends, possibly a read error. The chain recombines TRBV20-1 with TRBJ2-7, with a weak D call TRBD1 (6 bases). From germline, CDR1 is DFQATT and CDR2 SNEGSKA (reference sequence). CDR3 length: 13 amino acids. The CDR3 nucleotides are TGCGGTGCTACCGTGGACAGCCCCTACGAGCAGTACTTC. Its translation: CGATVDSPYEQYF.

This clonotype has more than one count but fewer than ten. The chain uses TRBV20-1 and TRBJ1-5, with no clear D. The germline CDR1 and CDR2 sequences are DFQATT and SNEGSKA (reference sequence). V was pared by 3 bases and J by 6 bases, with 12 bases between. This CDR3 contains 13 residues. In DNA, the CDR3 is TGCAGTGCTAGGGTACCGGGGAGTCAGCCCCAGCATTTT. It is translated as CSARVPGSQPQHF.